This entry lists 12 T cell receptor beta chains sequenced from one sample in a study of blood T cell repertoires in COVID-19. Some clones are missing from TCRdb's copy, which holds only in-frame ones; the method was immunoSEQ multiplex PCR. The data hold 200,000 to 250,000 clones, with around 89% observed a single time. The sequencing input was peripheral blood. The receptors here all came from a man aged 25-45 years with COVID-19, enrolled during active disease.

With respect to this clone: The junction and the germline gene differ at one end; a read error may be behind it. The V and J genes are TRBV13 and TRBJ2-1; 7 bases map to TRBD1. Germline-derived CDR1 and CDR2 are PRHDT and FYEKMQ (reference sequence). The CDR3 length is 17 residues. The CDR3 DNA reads TGTGCCAGCAGCGTAGGCACAGGGGTGGAGGTCCTAGATGAGCAGTTCTTC. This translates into CASSVGTGVEVLDEQFF.

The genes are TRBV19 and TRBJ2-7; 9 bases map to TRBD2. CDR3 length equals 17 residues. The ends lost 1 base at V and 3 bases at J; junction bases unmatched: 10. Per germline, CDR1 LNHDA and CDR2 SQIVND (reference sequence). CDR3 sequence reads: CASSIGGPSGVRYEQYF. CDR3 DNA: TGTGCCAGTAGTATAGGAGGCCCTAGCGGGGTCCGCTACGAGCAGTACTTC.

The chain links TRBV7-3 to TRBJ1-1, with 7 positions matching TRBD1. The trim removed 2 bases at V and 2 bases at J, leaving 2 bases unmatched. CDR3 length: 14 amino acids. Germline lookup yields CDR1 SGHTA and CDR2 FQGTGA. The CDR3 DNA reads TGTGCCAGCAGCTTAGGGACAGACAACACTGAAGCTTTCTTT. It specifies CASSLGTDNTEAFF.

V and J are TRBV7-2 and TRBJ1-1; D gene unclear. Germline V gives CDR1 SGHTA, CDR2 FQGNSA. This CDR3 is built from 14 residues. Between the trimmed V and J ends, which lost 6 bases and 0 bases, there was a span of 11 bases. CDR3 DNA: TGTGCCAGCAGGCCTGGACTCTTGAACACTGAAGCTTTCTTT. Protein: CASRPGLLNTEAFF.

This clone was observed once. In nucleotides, the CDR3 is TGTGCCAGCAGTTTACAGGGGGCTGAGCAGCCCCAGCATTTT. This sequence encodes CASSLQGAEQPQHF. The chain recombines TRBV27 with TRBJ1-5; 8 bases align to TRBD1. The trim removed 2 bases at V and 7 bases at J, leaving 4 bases unmatched. CDR3 length equals 14 residues. Germline loops: CDR1 MNHEY, CDR2 SMNVEV (reference sequence).

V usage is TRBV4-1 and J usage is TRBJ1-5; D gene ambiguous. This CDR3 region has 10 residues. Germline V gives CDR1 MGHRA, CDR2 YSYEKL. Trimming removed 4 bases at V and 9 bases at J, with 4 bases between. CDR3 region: CASSLRPQHF. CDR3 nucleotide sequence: TGCGCCAGCAGCCTCCGGCCCCAGCATTTT.

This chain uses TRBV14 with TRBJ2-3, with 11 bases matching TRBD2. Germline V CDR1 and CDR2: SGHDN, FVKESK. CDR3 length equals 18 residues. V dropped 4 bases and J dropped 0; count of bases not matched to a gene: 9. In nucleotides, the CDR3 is TGTGCCAGCAGCCCTACTAGCGGGGGAACGAAAAGCACAGATACGCAGTATTTT. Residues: CASSPTSGGTKSTDTQYF.

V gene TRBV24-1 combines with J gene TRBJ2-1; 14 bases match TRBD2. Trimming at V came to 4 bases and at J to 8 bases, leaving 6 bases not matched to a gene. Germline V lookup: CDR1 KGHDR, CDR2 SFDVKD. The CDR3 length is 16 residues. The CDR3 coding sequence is TGTGCCACCAGTGACTCGGGACTAGCGGGAGCCGATGAGCAGTTCTTC. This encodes CATSDSGLAGADEQFF.

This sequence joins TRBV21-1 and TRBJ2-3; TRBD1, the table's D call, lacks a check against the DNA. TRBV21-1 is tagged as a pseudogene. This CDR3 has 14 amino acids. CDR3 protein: CASEGQGVADTQYF. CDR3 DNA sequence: TGTGCCAGCGAGGGACAGGGAGTCGCAGATACGCAGTATTTT.

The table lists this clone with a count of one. The CDR3 nucleotides are TGTGCCAGCAGCCAAGATCTAGAGGGGGCTCGGAATGGCTACACCTTC. It translates to CASSQDLEGARNGYTF. The V call is TRBV4-2, the J call TRBJ1-2; 7 bases fit TRBD1. V was clipped by 0 bases and J by 6 bases; unmatched bases: 10. The CDR3 consists of 16 residues. Germline CDR1 and CDR2: LGHNA and YNFKEQ.

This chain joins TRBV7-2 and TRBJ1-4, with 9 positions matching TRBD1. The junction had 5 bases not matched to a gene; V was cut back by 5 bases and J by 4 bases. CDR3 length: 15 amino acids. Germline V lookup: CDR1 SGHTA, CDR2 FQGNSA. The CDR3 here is CASSHRTGVNEKLFF. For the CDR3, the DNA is TGTGCCAGCAGCCACAGGACAGGGGTTAATGAAAAACTGTTTTTT.

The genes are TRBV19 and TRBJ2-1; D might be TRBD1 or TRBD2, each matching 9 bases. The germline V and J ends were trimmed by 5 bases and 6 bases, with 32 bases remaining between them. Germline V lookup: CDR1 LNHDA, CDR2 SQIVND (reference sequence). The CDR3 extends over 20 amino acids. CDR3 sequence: CASSPNRGRVTSGIINEQFF. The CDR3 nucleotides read TGTGCCAGTAGTCCAAACAGGGGGCGCGTGACTAGCGGAATAATCAATGAGCAGTTCTTC.